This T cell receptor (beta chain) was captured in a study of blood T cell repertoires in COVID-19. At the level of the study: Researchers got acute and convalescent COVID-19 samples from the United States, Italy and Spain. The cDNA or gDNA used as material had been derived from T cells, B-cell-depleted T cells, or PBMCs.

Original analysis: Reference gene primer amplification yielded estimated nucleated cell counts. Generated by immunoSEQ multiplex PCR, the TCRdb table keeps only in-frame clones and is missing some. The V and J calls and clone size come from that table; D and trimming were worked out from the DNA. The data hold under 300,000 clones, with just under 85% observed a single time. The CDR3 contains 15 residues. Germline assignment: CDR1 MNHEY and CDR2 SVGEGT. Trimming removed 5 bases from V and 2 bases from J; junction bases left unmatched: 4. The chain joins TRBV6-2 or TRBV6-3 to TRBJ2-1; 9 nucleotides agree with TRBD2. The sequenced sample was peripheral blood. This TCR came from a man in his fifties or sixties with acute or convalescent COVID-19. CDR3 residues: CASSLAGSAYNEQFF. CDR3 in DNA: TGTGCCAGCAGTCTAGCGGGGTCGGCCTACAATGAGCAGTTCTTC.